This TCR beta chain was sequenced during a study of cytomegalovirus exposure and HLA in healthy donors. Study results and caveats: Later findings reportedly placed an Asian-associated ancestry cluster below the approximately 670-donor mean for N-insertions.

The PCR used 60 Vbeta and 13 Jbeta primers. Assay used: immunoSEQ multiplex PCR; TCRdb lists only in-frame clones, some missing. The sample holds approximately 82,000 clones; over 70% are singletons and the top ten take 1.5% to 2%. A remark on this clone: Its antigen is as yet unknown. Sequence at one end of the junction differs from germline and may be a read error.

The CDR3 loop spans 13 amino acids. Germline-derived CDR1 and CDR2 are SSHAT and FNYEAQ (reference sequence). These donors, healthy bone marrow donors, were studied. Material for sequencing was PBMCs. This sequence was found in a man in his forties or fifties in good health and CMV-seronegative. The chain recombines TRBV7-7 with TRBJ2-1; 8 bases align to TRBD2. CDR3: CASSRAGVNEQFF. CDR3 DNA: TGTGCTAGCAGCCGAGCGGGGGTCAATGAGCAGTTCTTC.